The sequence of this TCR beta chain was determined in a study of CD8 T cells in ankylosing spondylitis. This clonotype was observed a handful of times. Its antigen is still unknown. Study results and limitations: Blood from ankylosing spondylitis patients appeared to carry a characteristic roughly eight-variant TCR beta motif. Researchers reportedly found disease-linked clones significantly enriched in matched ankylosing spondylitis synovial fluid. Disease-linked clones bore a CD8+ phenotype and were relatively rare in peripheral blood.

Quantitative barcoded 5'-RACE was used to prepare TCR beta libraries. One entry per CDR3 protein, called by TCRdb with MiXCR from the 5' RACE reads. The sample has over 400,000 distinct CDR3 sequences; roughly 25% are singletons. The germline gives CDR1 KGHSH, CDR2 LQKENI. The CDR3 sequence is 15 residues long. V was cut by 8 bases and J by 0 bases, with 11 bases left in between. The sample consisted of blood, either unsorted or a sorted T cell fraction (not recorded which). This TCR derives from a male donor with ankylosing spondylitis. This chain joins TRBV18 and TRBJ2-6; D ambiguous. CDR3 sequence: CASTTPYSGANVLTF. The CDR3 coding sequence is TGTGCCAGCACTACACCGTACTCTGGGGCCAACGTCCTGACTTTC. Full variable domain (rest looked up from reference TRBV18 and TRBJ2-6): NAGVMQNPRHLVRRRGQEARLRCSPMKGHSHVYWYRQLPEEGLKFMVYLQKENIIDESGMPKERFSAEFPKEGPSILRIQQVVRGDSAAYFCASTTPYSGANVLTFGAGSRLTVL.